This TCR beta chain was sequenced during a study of T-cell reconstitution after alpha-beta-depleted transplantation in children. The CDR3 consists of 15 residues. V trimming: 5 bases; J trimming: 6 bases; junction bases outside the gene matches: 5. Per germline, CDR1 SGHAT and CDR2 FQNNGV. Library preparation (for TCRbeta) was performed with unique molecular identifiers. TCRdb analysed the PCR reads with MiXCR anew, one entry per CDR3 protein. The sample has under 450,000 distinct CDR3 sequences; about an eighth are singletons. The receptor was derived from a human donor who donated a stem cell graft to a child with Fanconi anemia. The sample here was PBMCs, taken from the stem cell graft. The chain is built from TRBV11-2 and TRBJ2-1; 12 positions agree with TRBD2. The CDR3 bases are TGTGCCAGCAGCCCCGGACTAGCGGGGAGCAATGAGCAGTTCTTC. This translates into CASSPGLAGSNEQFF.